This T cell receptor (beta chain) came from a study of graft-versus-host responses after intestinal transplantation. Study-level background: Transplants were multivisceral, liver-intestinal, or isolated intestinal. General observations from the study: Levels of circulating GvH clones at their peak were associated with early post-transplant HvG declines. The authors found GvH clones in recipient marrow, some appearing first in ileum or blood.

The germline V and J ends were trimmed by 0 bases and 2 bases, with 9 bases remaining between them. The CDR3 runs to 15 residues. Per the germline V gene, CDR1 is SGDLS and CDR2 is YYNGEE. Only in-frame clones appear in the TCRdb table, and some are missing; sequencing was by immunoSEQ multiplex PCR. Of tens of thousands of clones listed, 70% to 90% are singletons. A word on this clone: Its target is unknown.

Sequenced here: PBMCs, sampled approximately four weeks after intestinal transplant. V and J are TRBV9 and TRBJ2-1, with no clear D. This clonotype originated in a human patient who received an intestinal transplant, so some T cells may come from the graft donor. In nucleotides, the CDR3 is TGTGCCAGCAGCGTAGCGAGGAACACCTACAATGAGCAGTTCTTC. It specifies CASSVARNTYNEQFF.